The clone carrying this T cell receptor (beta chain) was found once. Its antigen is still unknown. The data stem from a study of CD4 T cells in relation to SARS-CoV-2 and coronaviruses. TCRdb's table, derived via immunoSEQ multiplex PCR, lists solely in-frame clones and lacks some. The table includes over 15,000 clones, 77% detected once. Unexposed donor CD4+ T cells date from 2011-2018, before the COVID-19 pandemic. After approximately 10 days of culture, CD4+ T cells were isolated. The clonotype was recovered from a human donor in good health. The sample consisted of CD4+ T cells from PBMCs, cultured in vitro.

CDR3 region: CASSLKQGITEAFF. The CDR3 nucleotides are TGTGCCAGCAGCTTAAAGCAGGGAATCACTGAAGCTTTCTTT. This chain connects TRBV13 to TRBJ1-1, with TRBD1 as a possible D gene (5 bases). This CDR3 contains 14 residues. V was shortened by 2 bases and J by 4 bases, with 11 bases between the two germline ends. CDR1 PRHDT and CDR2 FYEKMQ come from the germline V gene (reference sequence).